The TCR beta chain under discussion was sequenced for a study of beta chain features in type 1 diabetes. Study findings and constraints: There was a moderate but significant shortening of TCRB CDR3s in all four CD4+ subsets of Type 1 diabetes patients.

Concerning this clone itself: Antigen unknown.

The authors reverse transcribed all of the isolated RNA, so sequencing captured expressed TCRB transcripts. Here immunoSEQ multiplex PCR was the method, and the copy in TCRdb shows in-frame clones only, minus some. The sample lists tens of thousands of clones, roughly 34% occurring once. Germline values: CDR1 GTSNPN, CDR2 SVGIG (reference sequence). With V trimmed by 0 bases and J by 5 bases, 3 bases remained unmatched. This CDR3 is built from 13 residues. V usage is TRBV30 and J usage is TRBJ1-2; 7 bases line up with TRBD1. Sequencing was carried out using stem cell memory CD4+ T cells from blood. The clonotype comes from a woman under 30 in good health. CDR3 coding DNA: TGTGCCTGGAGTGTAAGGGGGCGTTATGGCTACACCTTC. This gives the protein CAWSVRGRYGYTF.